This T cell receptor beta chain came from a study of T cells after yellow fever vaccination. Study-level points and caveats: Some clonotypes, a small share, were shared between CD4 and CD8 compartments.

The J segment lost 1 base and the V segment lost 5 bases, leaving 15 bases of the junction unmatched. The CDR3 is made up of 17 amino acids. The germline V gene has CDR1 DFQATT and CDR2 SNEGSKA (reference sequence). From the 5' RACE reads, TCRdb called clonotypes with MiXCR, one entry per CDR3 protein. The table records hundreds of thousands of distinct CDR3 sequences, 20% to 25% of them present only once. This clonotype was found a few times. What it binds is not known. J is TRBJ2-3 and V is TRBV20-1, with TRBD2 matching over 7 bases. The sequence was collected from a man younger than 30 who received the YFV17D yellow fever vaccine. Sequences were derived from PBMCs, sampled approximately 20 days after the first yellow fever vaccination. This CDR3 reads CSAHNPLSGVGTDTQYF. The CDR3 DNA sequence: TGCAGTGCTCACAACCCCTTGAGCGGGGTGGGCACAGATACGCAGTATTTT.